These T cell receptor beta chains were read from a single sample in a study of OX40 agonist ivuxolimab in advanced cancers. Sequencing was performed with immunoSEQ multiplex PCR; in TCRdb, only in-frame clones are kept and a portion is missing. The table has some 41,000 clones, 89% seen once. Here the sequenced sample was CD4+ or CD8+ T cells sorted from blood, taken in a trial of the OX40 agonist ivuxolimab. The source of these receptors is an adult with an advanced solid tumor such as melanoma, head and neck, liver or kidney cancer. CDR3s include the opening cysteine and the closing phenylalanine or tryptophan. Each record gives: D gene, clone size, V gene, J gene, CDR3 DNA, CDR3 protein. D genes are given only for firm matches. A clone size is listed for some rows: how often the clone was seen (once, few, many), or a class if it is expanded.

-	-	TRBV27	TRBJ2-1	TGTGCCAGCACAGTCAGCGGAACAGCTAATGAGCAGTTCTTC	CASTVSGTANEQFF
-	-	TRBV6-5	TRBJ1-2	TGTGCCAGCAGTATGACCCTAACGCGGGGCTACATCTTC	CASSMTLTRGYIF
-	-	TRBV5-1	TRBJ2-5	TGCGCCAGCCGTCGGGGGGCGGGGGAGACCCAGTACTTC	CASRRGAGETQYF
-	-	TRBV18	TRBJ2-2	TGTGCCAGCTCACCTGGGCAGGGCGACACCGGGGAGCTGTTTTTT	CASSPGQGDTGELFF
-	-	TRBV6-5	TRBJ2-7	TGTGCCAGCAGTTACAGTGGCGTTCCACCCTACGAGCAGTACTTC	CASSYSGVPPYEQYF
-	-	TRBV11-2	TRBJ1-1	TGTGCCAGCAGCTTAGCCATGGGGGGTGACGGTCACACTGAAGCTTTCTTT	CASSLAMGGDGHTEAFF
-	-	TRBV7-9	TRBJ1-1	TGTGCCAGCAGCTTAGCGTTAGGGTTGAACACTGAAGCTTTCTTT	CASSLALGLNTEAFF
TRBD2	-	TRBV5-3	TRBJ2-7	TGTGCCAGAATGACTAGCGGCCCCCCCCTATCAGACTACGAGCAGTACTTC	CARMTSGPPLSDYEQYF
TRBD2	-	TRBV11-1	TRBJ2-5	TGTGCCAGCAGCTTAGGACCAGCGGGGCACGGAGACCAAGAGACCCAGTACTTC	CASSLGPAGHGDQETQYF
TRBD2	-	TRBV9	TRBJ2-3	TGTGCCAGCAGCCCCGGAAGTAGCGGGGGGGCATATACGCAGTATTTT	CASSPGSSGGAYTQYF
-	-	TRBV18	TRBJ1-2	TGTGCCAGCTCACCGGGACCGAACTATGGCTACACCTTC	CASSPGPNYGYTF
-	-	TRBV4-2	TRBJ2-3	TGTGCCAGCAGACGAAACACAGATACGCAGTATTTT	CASRRNTDTQYF
TRBD1	-	TRBV7-8	TRBJ1-2	TGTGCCAGCAGCCCCCGGACAGGGAGTGGCTACACCTTC	CASSPRTGSGYTF
-	-	TRBV30	TRBJ1-1	TGTGCCTGGAGTGTTGTGGGCTCCGAGGGTACTGAAGCTTTCTTT	CAWSVVGSEGTEAFF
-	once	TRBV11-3	TRBJ2-5	TGTGCCAGCAGCTTGACCAGGAGCCAAGAGACCCAGTACTTC	CASSLTRSQETQYF
-	-	TRBV29-1	TRBJ2-5	TGCAGCGTCGGGCCTGGGGAGACCCAGTACTTC	CSVGPGETQYF
-	-	TRBV27	TRBJ2-7	TGTGCCAGCAGTTTATCAGGCAGGGCTACCTACGAGCAGTACTTC	CASSLSGRATYEQYF
TRBD2	-	TRBV7-3	TRBJ2-1	TGTGCCAGCAGCTTAAAGGGTAGCGGGGGTTACAATGAGCAGTTCTTC	CASSLKGSGGYNEQFF
-	few	TRBV4-3	TRBJ2-7	TGCGCCAGCAGCCAAGATGTCACAGGGAGCTCCTACGAGCAGTACTTC	CASSQDVTGSSYEQYF
-	once	TRBV11-3	TRBJ2-5	TGTGCCAGCAGCTTAGGAACCGGGAGCCGCGAGACCCAGTACTTC	CASSLGTGSRETQYF
-	-	TRBV9	TRBJ2-5	TGTGCCAGCAGCGTACAAGGAGGCACGAGGCATGGAGAGACCCAGTACTTC	CASSVQGGTRHGETQYF
TRBD1	-	TRBV15	TRBJ1-2	TGTGCCACCAGCTGGGGACAGCAACGCCCTTATACTAACTATGGCTACACCTTC	CATSWGQQRPYTNYGYTF
-	-	TRBV2	TRBJ2-7	TGTGCCAGCGGTAGGGGGTCCGAGCAGTACTTC	CASGRGSEQYF
-	once	TRBV9	TRBJ2-1	TGTGCCAGCAGCGCAAGGGCAGAGTACAATGAGCAGTTCTTC	CASSARAEYNEQFF
TRBD1	-	TRBV19	TRBJ2-6	TGTGCCAGTAGTACGGGGACAGACACTGGGGCCAACGTCCTGACTTTC	CASSTGTDTGANVLTF
-	-	TRBV10-3	TRBJ1-2	TGTGCCATCAGTGAGAAGGGATACTATGGCTACACCTTC	CAISEKGYYGYTF
-	-	TRBV7-6	TRBJ2-4	TGTGCCAGCAGCTTAGGACAGTTGGGAAACATTCAGTACTTC	CASSLGQLGNIQYF
TRBD1	-	TRBV5-4	TRBJ2-3	TGTGCCAGCAGCCAGGGACAGGTTAGCACAGATACGCAGTATTTT	CASSQGQVSTDTQYF
TRBD1	-	TRBV19	TRBJ1-4	TGTGCCAGTAGTCCACAGGGGGGTGGTGAAAAACTGTTTTTT	CASSPQGGGEKLFF
TRBD1	-	TRBV10-3	TRBJ2-2	TGTGCCATCAATCCGGACAGGCGGCCCACCGGGGAGCTGTTTTTT	CAINPDRRPTGELFF
TRBD1	-	TRBV19	TRBJ2-2	TGTGCCAGTAGTATAAAATCAGGGGGCGTCCCCACCGGGGAGCTGTTTTTT	CASSIKSGGVPTGELFF
-	once	TRBV10-1	TRBJ2-5	TGCGCCAGCAGTGAGCGAGGGGGGACCCAGTACTTC	CASSERGGTQYF
TRBD1	-	TRBV19	TRBJ2-3	TGTGCCAGTAGTGTGGGACAGAGCACAGATACGCAGTATTTT	CASSVGQSTDTQYF
-	-	TRBV4-2	TRBJ1-3	TGTGCCAGCAGCCAGCTCGGAGACTCTGGAAACACCATATATTTT	CASSQLGDSGNTIYF
TRBD2	-	TRBV9	TRBJ2-6	TGTGCCAGCAGAGGAGGACTAGGACTCTCTGGGGCCAACGTCCTGACTTTC	CASRGGLGLSGANVLTF